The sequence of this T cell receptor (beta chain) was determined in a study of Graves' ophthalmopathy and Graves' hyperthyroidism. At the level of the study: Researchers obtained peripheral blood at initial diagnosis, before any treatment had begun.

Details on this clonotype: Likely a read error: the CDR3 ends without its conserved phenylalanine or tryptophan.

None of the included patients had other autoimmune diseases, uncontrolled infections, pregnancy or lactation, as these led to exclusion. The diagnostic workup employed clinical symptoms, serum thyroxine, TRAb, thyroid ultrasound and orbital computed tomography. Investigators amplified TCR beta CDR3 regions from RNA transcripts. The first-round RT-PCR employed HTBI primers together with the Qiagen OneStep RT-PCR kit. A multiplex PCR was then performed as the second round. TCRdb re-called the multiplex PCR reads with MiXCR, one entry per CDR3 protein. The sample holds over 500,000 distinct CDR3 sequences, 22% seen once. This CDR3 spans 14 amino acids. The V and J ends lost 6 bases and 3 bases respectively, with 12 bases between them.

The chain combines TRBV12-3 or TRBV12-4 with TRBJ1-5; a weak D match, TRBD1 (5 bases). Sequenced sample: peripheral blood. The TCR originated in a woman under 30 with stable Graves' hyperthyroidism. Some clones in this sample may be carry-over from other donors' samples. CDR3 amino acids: CASSSGRNNQPQHL. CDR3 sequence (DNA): TGTGCCAGCAGCTCGGGACGGAACAATCAGCCCCAGCATTTG.